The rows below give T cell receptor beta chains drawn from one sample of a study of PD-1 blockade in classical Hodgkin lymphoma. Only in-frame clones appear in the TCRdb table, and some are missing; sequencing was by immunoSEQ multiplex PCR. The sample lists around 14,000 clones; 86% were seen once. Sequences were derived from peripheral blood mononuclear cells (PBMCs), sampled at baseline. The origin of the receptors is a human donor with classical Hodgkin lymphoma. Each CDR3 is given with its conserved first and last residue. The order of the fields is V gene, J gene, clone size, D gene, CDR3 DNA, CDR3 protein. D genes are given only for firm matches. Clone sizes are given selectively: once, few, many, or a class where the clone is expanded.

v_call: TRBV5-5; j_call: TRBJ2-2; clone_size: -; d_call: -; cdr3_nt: TGTGCCAGCAGCTTGTGGATAGCGGCCACCGGGGAGCTGTTTTTT; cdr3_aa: CASSLWIAATGELFF
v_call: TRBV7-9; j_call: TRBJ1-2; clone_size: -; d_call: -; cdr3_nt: TGTGCCAGCAGCTTAGGGGGCTCAAACTATGGCTACACCTTC; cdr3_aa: CASSLGGSNYGYTF
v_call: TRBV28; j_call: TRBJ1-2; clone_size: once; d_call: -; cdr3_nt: TGTGCCAGCCGGCGAAATGGCTACACCTTC; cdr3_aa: CASRRNGYTF
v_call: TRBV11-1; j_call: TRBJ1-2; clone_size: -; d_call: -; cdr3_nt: TGTGCCAGCTCCCCCGCGGAGATCTATGGCTACACCTTC; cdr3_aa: CASSPAEIYGYTF
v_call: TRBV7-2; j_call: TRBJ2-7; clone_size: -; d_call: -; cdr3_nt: TGTGCCAGCAGCTTAATCGGGCACCTCTACGAGCAGTACTTC; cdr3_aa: CASSLIGHLYEQYF
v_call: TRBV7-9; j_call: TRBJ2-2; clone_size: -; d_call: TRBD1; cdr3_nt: TGTGCCAGCGGAGGGACAGGGACGAACACCGGGGAGCTGTTTTTT; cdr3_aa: CASGGTGTNTGELFF
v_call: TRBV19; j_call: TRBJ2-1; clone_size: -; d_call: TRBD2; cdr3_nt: TGTGCCAGTAGCCAACTAGCGGGGGTATACAATGAGCAGTTCTTC; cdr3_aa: CASSQLAGVYNEQFF
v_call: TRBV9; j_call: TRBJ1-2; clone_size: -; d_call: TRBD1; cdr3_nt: TGTGCCAGCAGCGGATACAGGGGGCCCAACTATGGCTACACCTTC; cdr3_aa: CASSGYRGPNYGYTF
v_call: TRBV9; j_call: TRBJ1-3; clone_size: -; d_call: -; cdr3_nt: TGTGCCAGCAGCCTCTCCCAGGGAGCGGGAAACACCATATATTTT; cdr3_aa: CASSLSQGAGNTIYF
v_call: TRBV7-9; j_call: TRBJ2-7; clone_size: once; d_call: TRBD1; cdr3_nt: TGTGCCAGCAGCGTCAGGGGGCCAGGCGAGCAGTACTTC; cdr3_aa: CASSVRGPGEQYF
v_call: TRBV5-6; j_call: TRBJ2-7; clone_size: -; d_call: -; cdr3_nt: TGTGCCAGCAGCGTTCCGGGATCCCTATACGAGCAGTACTTC; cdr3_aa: CASSVPGSLYEQYF
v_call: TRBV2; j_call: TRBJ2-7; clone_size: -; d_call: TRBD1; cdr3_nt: TGTGCCAGCAGCTTCCTACAGGGGAAGGGGGAGCAGTACTTC; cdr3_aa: CASSFLQGKGEQYF
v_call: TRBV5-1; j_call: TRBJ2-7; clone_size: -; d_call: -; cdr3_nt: TGCGCCAGCAGCTTGGGCATGGGGCCTCGTAGCTCCTACGAGCAGTACTTC; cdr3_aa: CASSLGMGPRSSYEQYF
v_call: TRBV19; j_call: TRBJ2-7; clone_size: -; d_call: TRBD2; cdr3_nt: TGTGCCAGTAGTGGGACTAGCGGGAGGACTTTCTACGAGCAGTACTTC; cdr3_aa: CASSGTSGRTFYEQYF
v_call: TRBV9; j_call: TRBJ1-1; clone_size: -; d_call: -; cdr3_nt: TGTGCCAGCAGCGTAGATTCCTTGGGGAGGACTGAAGCTTTCTTT; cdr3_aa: CASSVDSLGRTEAFF
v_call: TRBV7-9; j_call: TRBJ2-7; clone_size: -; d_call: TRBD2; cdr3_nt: TGTGCCAGCAGCCTCACTAGCGGGAACTACGAGCAGTACTTC; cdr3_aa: CASSLTSGNYEQYF